This TCR beta chain derives from a study of shared clonotypes between healthy human individuals. At the deep level, the assay was run. The method was immunoSEQ multiplex PCR; TCRdb's version includes in-frame clones alone and lacks a portion of them. The sample contains 2 million to 2.5 million clones, 80% to 95% of which appear only once. Both subsets, CD45RA+ naive and CD45RA-negative memory, were split from the CD4+ cells. The TCR comes from a man in his late teens or twenties in good health. Some clones in this sample may be carry-over from other donors' samples. The sequenced material came from naive CD4+ T cells from PBMCs. Documented subset: CD45RA+ positively selected.

CDR3: CASSLKVSGRGSTDTQYF. The CDR3 coding sequence is TGTGCCAGCAGCTTAAAAGTTAGCGGGAGGGGCAGCACAGATACGCAGTATTTT. The chain employs TRBV7-2 and TRBJ2-3, with 11 bases matching TRBD2. CDR1 SGHTA and CDR2 FQGNSA come from the germline V gene. J gave up 0 bases and V 2 bases, and 7 bases lay outside the gene matches. The CDR3 length is 18 residues.